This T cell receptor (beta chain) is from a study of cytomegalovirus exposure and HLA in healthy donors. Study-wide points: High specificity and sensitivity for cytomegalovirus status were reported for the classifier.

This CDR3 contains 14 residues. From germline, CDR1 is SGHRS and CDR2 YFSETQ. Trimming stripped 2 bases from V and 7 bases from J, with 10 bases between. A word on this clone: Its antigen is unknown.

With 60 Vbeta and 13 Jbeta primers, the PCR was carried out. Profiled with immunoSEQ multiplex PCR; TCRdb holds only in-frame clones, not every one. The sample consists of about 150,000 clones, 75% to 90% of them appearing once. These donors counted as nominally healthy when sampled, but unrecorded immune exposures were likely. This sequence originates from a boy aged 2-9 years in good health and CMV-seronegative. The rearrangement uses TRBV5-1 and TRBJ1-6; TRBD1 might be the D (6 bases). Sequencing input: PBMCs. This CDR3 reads CASSLQGQNSPLHF. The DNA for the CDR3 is TGCGCCAGCAGCTTACAGGGCCAGAATTCACCCCTCCACTTT. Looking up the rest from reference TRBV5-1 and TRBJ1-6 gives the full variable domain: KAGVTQTPRYLIKTRGQQVTLSCSPISGHRSVSWYQQTPGQGLQFLFEYFSETQRNKGNFPGRFSGRQFSNSRSEMNVSTLELGDSALYLCASSLQGQNSPLHFGNGTRLTVT.